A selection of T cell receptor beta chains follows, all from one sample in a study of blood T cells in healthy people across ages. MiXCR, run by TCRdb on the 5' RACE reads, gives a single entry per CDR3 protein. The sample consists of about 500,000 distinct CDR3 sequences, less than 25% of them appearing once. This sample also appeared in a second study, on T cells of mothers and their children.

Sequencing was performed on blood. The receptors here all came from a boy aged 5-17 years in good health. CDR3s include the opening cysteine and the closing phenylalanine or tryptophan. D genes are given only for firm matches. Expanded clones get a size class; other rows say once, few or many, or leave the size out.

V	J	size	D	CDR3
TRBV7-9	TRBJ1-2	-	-	CASSSISPQTYGYTF
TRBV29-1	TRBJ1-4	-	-	CSAQGRPGEKLFF
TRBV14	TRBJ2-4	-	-	CASSTGAWAKNIQYF
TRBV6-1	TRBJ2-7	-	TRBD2	CASSASGTSGEQYF
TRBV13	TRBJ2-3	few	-	CASSPPLKPTDTQYF
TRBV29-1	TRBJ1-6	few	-	CALKTLHF
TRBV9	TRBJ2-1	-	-	CASSVVVASYSEQFF
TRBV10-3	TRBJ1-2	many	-	CAIGAGSLLGYTF
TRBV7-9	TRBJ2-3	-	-	CASRFGEPDTQYF
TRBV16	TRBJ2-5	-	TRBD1	CASSQSGTDGEQYF
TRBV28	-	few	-	CASSLSRWDGETQYF
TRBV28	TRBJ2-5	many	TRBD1	CASSLTGGGQETQYF
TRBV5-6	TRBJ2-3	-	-	CASSLWGAGDTQYF
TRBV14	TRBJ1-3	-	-	CASSQGRSPGNTIYF
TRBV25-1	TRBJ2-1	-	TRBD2	CASSGPYGTIGEQFF
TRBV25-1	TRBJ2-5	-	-	CASMMGTQYF
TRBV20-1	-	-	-	CSARNGGQEAQYF
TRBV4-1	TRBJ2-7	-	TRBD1	CASSTGTGSYEQYF
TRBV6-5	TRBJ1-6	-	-	CASSYSGHSYNSPLHF
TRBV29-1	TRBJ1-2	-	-	CSVDGLWGYTF
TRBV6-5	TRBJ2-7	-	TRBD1	CASTGGHYEQYF
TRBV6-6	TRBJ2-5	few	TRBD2	CASRLAGVETQYF
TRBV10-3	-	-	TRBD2	CAISESAGVVDEQFF
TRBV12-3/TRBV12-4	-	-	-	CASSLISRAVFSDEQFF
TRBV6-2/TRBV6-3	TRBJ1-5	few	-	CASSYWETNQPQHF
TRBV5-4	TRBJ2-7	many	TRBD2	CASSFGGGPYEQYF
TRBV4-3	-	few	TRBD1	CASSQELRGPYEQYF
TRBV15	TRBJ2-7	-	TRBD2	CATSKYGLAGNSYEQYF
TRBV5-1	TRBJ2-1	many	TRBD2	CASSPQGLAGGNEQFF
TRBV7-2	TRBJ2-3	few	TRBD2	CASSRRPSGITDTQYF
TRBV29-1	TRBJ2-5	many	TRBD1	CSARTGETQYF
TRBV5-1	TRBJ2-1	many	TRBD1	CASSLGQGADNEQFF
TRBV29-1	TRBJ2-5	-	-	CSVKPPGSAGETQYF
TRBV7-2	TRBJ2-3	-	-	CASSFGRRQYF
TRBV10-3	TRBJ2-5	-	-	CATNPGVGEQYF
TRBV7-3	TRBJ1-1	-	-	CASSSGGPNTEAFF
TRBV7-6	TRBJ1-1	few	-	CASSLEGVEAFF
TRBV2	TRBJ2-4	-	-	CASSEDEVYRYF
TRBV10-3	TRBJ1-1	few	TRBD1	CASKDRGATEAFF
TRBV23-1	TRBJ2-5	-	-	CASSPLQVRETQYF
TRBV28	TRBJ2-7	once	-	CASRSRTAYEQYF
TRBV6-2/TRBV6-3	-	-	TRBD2	CASSYRTSGGYEQYF
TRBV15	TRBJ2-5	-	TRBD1	CATSRATTGYQETQYF
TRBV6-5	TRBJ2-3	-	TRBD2	CASSYSRETDTQYF
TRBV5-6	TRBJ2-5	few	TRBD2	CASSSGLAGGFAETQYF
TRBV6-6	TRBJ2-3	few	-	CASGSEGDTQYF
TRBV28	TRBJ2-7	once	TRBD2	CASTAGGENEQYF
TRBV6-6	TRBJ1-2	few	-	CASSYLATEGYTF
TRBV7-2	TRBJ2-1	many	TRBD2	CASSLSSGRAGYNEQFF
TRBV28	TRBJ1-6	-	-	CASSPLRGSYNSPLHF
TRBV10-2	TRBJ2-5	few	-	CATKPNWDQETQYF